Detailed here is one T cell receptor (beta chain). Authors' methods: Quantification of nucleated cells was approximated via reference gene primer amplification. The protocol was immunoSEQ multiplex PCR, while the TCRdb copy is restricted to in-frame clones and leaves out a portion. V and J calls and clone size come straight from that table; D and trimming were deduced from the DNA. Here the sample spans roughly 80,000 clones, approximately 87% being singletons. The data belong to a study of blood T cell repertoires in COVID-19. Overall study: The samples span acute and convalescent COVID-19 from the United States, Italy and Spain. T cells, B-cell-depleted T cells, or PBMCs provided the cDNA or gDNA that served as material.

Germline-derived CDR1 and CDR2 are SGHAT and FQNNGV. Trimming shortened V by 5 bases and J by 1 base, and 18 bases separated the two germline ends. The CDR3 has 17 amino acids. The sequence was collected from an elderly man in a cohort sampled during active COVID-19. Sequenced: peripheral blood. V and J are TRBV11-2 and TRBJ1-3, with a weak D call TRBD1 (6 bases). The chain's CDR3 is CASSNWAGEHSGNTIYF. The DNA for the CDR3 is TGTGCCAGCAGCAACTGGGCAGGGGAACATTCTGGAAACACCATATATTTT.